These 14 T cell receptor beta chains came from one sample sequenced in a study of blood T cell repertoires in COVID-19. Only in-frame clones appear in the TCRdb table, and some are missing; sequencing was by immunoSEQ multiplex PCR. Of about 120,000 clones listed, around four fifths are singletons. Specimen: peripheral blood. The receptors originated from an older man with active or convalescent COVID-19.

This clone was recorded only once. The chain links TRBV5-1 to TRBJ2-3; 10 nucleotides agree with TRBD2. From germline, CDR1 is SGHRS and CDR2 YFSETQ. V gave up 4 bases and J gave up 6 bases; unmatched junction bases: 8. This CDR3 has 15 amino acids. The CDR3 bases are TGCGCCAGCAGCCGGAGCGGGGGGGCTCAGGATACGCAGTATTTT. Residues: CASSRSGGAQDTQYF.

Comments on this clone: An end of the junction does not agree with germline; a read error may underlie this. The chain is built from TRBV7-9 and TRBJ2-3; 10 bases are a match to TRBD2. Germline CDR1 SEHNR, CDR2 FQNEAQ (reference sequence). The CDR3 is 13 residues long. CDR3 DNA: TGTGCCAGCAGCCCCGCCCGAACTAGCGGGGTAGCTTTT. Its translation: CASSPARTSGVAF. The variable domain in full, with the rest retrieved from reference TRBV7-9 and TRBJ2-3, is DTGVSQNPRHKITKRGQNVTFRCDPISEHNRLYWYRQTLGQGPEFLTYFQNEAQLEKSRLLSDRFSAERPKGSFSTLEIQRTEQGDSAMYLCASSPARTSGVAFGPGTRLTVL.

CDR3 nucleotide sequence: TGTGCCAGCAGCTTGGCAGGCTTTTACGAGCAGTACTTC. Translated, it gives CASSLAGFYEQYF. This chain joins TRBV5-6 and TRBJ2-7; the D is unclear. Trimming removed 0 bases at V and 4 bases at J, with 8 bases between. Germline V gene sequence: CDR1 SGHDT, CDR2 YYEEEE. This CDR3 region has 13 residues. Looking up the rest from reference TRBV5-6 and TRBJ2-7 gives the full variable domain: DAGVTQSPTHLIKTRGQQVTLRCSPKSGHDTVSWYQQALGQGPQFIFQYYEEEERQRGNFPDRFSGHQFPNYSSELNVNALLLGDSALYLCASSLAGFYEQYFGPGTRLTVT.

The chain uses TRBV19 and TRBJ2-5; 14 nucleotides align to TRBD2. With 9 bases clipped from V and 4 bases from J, the junction kept 4 bases outside the gene matches. The CDR3 sequence is 14 residues long. Germline-derived CDR1 and CDR2 are LNHDA and SQIVND (reference sequence). In DNA form, the CDR3 reads TGTGCCAGCAAGGGACTAGCGGGAGCAGAGACCCAGTACTTC. Its translation is CASKGLAGAETQYF.

This chain links TRBV5-5 with TRBJ1-1; D ambiguous. CDR1 is SGHKS, CDR2 YYEKEE, per germline (reference sequence). The CDR3 extends over 15 amino acids. V was cut by 0 bases and J by 1 base, with 10 bases left in between. The CDR3 loop is CASSLVPEANTEAFF. In DNA, the CDR3 is TGTGCCAGCAGCTTGGTTCCGGAGGCGAACACTGAAGCTTTCTTT.

The chain couples TRBV23-1 to TRBJ2-7; TRBD1 agrees at 8 bases. TRBV23-1 is placed among ORFs of uncertain function. The CDR3 has 16 residues. J gave up 4 bases and V 4 bases, and 12 bases lay outside the gene matches. The CDR3 is CASSLTGQAILYEQYF. CDR3 DNA: TGCGCCAGCAGTCTTACGGGACAGGCAATTCTGTACGAGCAGTACTTC.

V usage is TRBV27 and J usage is TRBJ2-4; D remains unclear. CDR1 and CDR2 (germline): MNHEY, SMNVEV (reference sequence). The CDR3 spans 12 residues. Trimming removed 4 bases at V and 5 bases at J, with 6 bases between. The CDR3, as DNA: TGTGCCAGCAGTTACCGCGAAAACATTCAGTACTTC. It yields the protein CASSYRENIQYF.

The chain combines TRBV6-4 with TRBJ1-1; 9 bases agree with TRBD1. The V gene's germline CDR1 is MRHNA and CDR2 SNTAGT. The CDR3 covers 14 residues. J lost 2 bases, V lost 6 bases, and 4 bases had no gene match. CDR3 loop: CASRRTGDNTEAFF. The DNA for the CDR3 is TGTGCCAGCAGAAGGACAGGGGATAACACTGAAGCTTTCTTT.

J is TRBJ1-4 and V is TRBV12-3 or TRBV12-4; TRBD1 agrees at 7 bases. The CDR3 covers 13 residues. Trimming at V came to 5 bases and at J to 7 bases, leaving 4 bases not matched to a gene. The CDR3 DNA reads TGTGCCAGCAGTCAAGGGACAGCTGAAAAACTGTTTTTT. This sequence encodes CASSQGTAEKLFF.

J is TRBJ2-4 and V is TRBV4-2; no firm D call. This CDR3 contains 15 residues. Trimming took off 1 base at V and 1 base at J, with 8 bases between the two ends. The germline V gene has CDR1 LGHNA and CDR2 YNFKEQ. In DNA form, the CDR3 reads TGTGCCAGCAGCCAAGGTCGGTGGGCCAAAAACATTCAGTACTTC. Amino acid sequence: CASSQGRWAKNIQYF.

The rearrangement joins TRBV24-1 to TRBJ2-7; 11 bases agree with TRBD1. Trimming at V came to 5 bases and at J to 2 bases, leaving 4 bases not matched to a gene. CDR1 is KGHDR and CDR2 is SFDVKD in the germline V gene. CDR3 size: 15 residues. For the CDR3, the DNA is TGTGCCACCAGTGGGCCGGGACAGGGGGCCTACGAGCAGTACTTC. This encodes CATSGPGQGAYEQYF.

The chain carries TRBV6-1 and TRBJ2-7, with 10 bases fitting TRBD1. Germline CDR1 is MNHNS and CDR2 is SASEGT. CDR3 length: 15 amino acids. J lost 8 bases, V lost 1 base, and 8 bases had no gene match. CDR3 DNA sequence: TGTGCCAGCAGTGAAGGGCTGACAGGGGGCTTACAGCAGTACTTC. This encodes CASSEGLTGGLQQYF.

Only one count was recorded for this clone. This rearrangement joins TRBV2 to TRBJ2-3; D is possibly TRBD1 (6 bases). The length of the CDR3 is 17 residues. V lost 6 bases to trimming and J lost 0 bases, with 19 bases between them. CDR1 is SNHLY and CDR2 is FYNNEI in the germline V gene. CDR3 DNA: TGTGCCAGCAGGACCGGGACAAGGGTAGGGAGCACAGATACGCAGTATTTT. Translating gives CASRTGTRVGSTDTQYF.

The rearrangement uses TRBV6-1 and TRBJ1-5, with a tentative D call TRBD1 (6 bases). Germline V gives CDR1 MNHNS, CDR2 SASEGT. The germline V and J ends were trimmed by 3 bases and 0 bases, with 15 bases remaining between them. This CDR3 region has 17 residues. The CDR3 DNA reads as TGTGCCAGCAGTGATACCCGGGACACCTATAGCAATCAGCCCCAGCATTTT. Translation gives CASSDTRDTYSNQPQHF.